These 27 T cell receptor beta chains were all obtained from the same sample, sequenced in a study of T cells in localized non-small cell lung cancer. TCRdb keeps only in-frame clones here, not all; method: immunoSEQ multiplex PCR. Among some 25,000 clones listed, 85% to 95% were seen once. The source material was peripheral blood, sampled before any cancer treatment. The origin of the receptors is an older female donor with stage II squamous cell lung carcinoma.

The chain couples TRBV5-4 to TRBJ1-2, with 8 bases matching TRBD1. The CDR3 runs to 14 residues. Germline CDR1 SGHNT, CDR2 YYREEE (reference sequence). The V segment lost 3 bases and the J segment 4 bases; nucleotides outside the gene matches: 5. The CDR3 nucleotides are TGTGCCAGCAGCTCGCAGGGGGCTCGCTATGGCTACACCTTC. It translates to CASSSQGARYGYTF.

The rearrangement joins TRBV13 to TRBJ2-1; unclear D gene. Trimming shortened V by 6 bases and J by 7 bases, and 13 bases separated the two germline ends. CDR1 is PRHDT, CDR2 FYEKMQ, per germline (reference sequence). The CDR3 sequence is 13 residues long. CDR3 loop: CASRSLHVNEQFF. CDR3 coding DNA: TGTGCCAGCAGGAGTCTCCATGTAAATGAGCAGTTCTTC.

The rearrangement joins TRBV30 to TRBJ2-2; 7 bases line up with TRBD2. From germline, CDR1 is GTSNPN and CDR2 SVGIG (reference sequence). The CDR3 totals 15 residues. Losses at the gene ends were 4 bases for V and 2 bases for J; bases not matched to a gene: 7. CDR3: CAWNGGSINTGELFF. In DNA form, the CDR3 reads TGTGCCTGGAATGGCGGGAGTATTAACACCGGGGAGCTGTTTTTT.

The CDR3 is CASSFSHGTWRDSHYEQYF. The DNA for the CDR3 is TGTGCCAGCAGTTTTTCCCACGGAACGTGGCGGGACTCCCATTACGAGCAGTACTTC. The rearrangement links TRBV27 to TRBJ2-7, with D possibly being TRBD2 (6 bases). Germline CDR1 is MNHEY and CDR2 is SMNVEV (reference sequence). V was pared by 3 bases and J by 4 bases, with 28 bases between. CDR3 length: 19 amino acids.

The chain uses TRBV5-4 and TRBJ1-6; unclear D gene. V dropped 2 bases and J dropped 7 bases, with 10 bases sitting between them. The CDR3 has 14 amino acids. CDR1 and CDR2 from the germline V gene are SGHNT and YYREEE (reference sequence). CDR3 sequence reads: CASSFTRINSPLHF. In DNA form, the CDR3 reads TGTGCCAGCAGCTTTACCAGGATAAATTCACCCCTCCACTTT.

This clone has a single count. The chain recombines TRBV7-9 with TRBJ2-5, with D tentatively TRBD2 (6 bases). V dropped 1 base and J dropped 2 bases, with 17 bases sitting between them. CDR1 is SEHNR and CDR2 is FQNEAQ in the germline V gene (reference sequence). This CDR3 is 17 amino acids long. In DNA form, the CDR3 reads TGTGCCAGCAGCTTAGGCGTCGCGGGACCATTTCAAGAGACCCAGTACTTC. This sequence encodes CASSLGVAGPFQETQYF.

The chain uses TRBV30 and TRBJ1-4; no clear D. With 1 base removed from V and 8 bases from J, the gap between germline ends came to 8 bases. The germline V gene encodes CDR1 GTSNPN and CDR2 SVGIG (reference sequence). CDR3 size: 12 residues. CDR3 residues: CAWSAGSEKLFF. The CDR3 region has the DNA TGTGCCTGGAGTGCGGGGAGCGAAAAACTGTTTTTT.

The chain couples TRBV28 to TRBJ2-1; 8 positions agree with TRBD1. The CDR3 has 15 amino acids. Germline V gene data show CDR1 as MDHEN and CDR2 as SYDVKM. Germline trimming cut 1 base from V and 7 bases from J; bases unmatched to any gene: 6. This CDR3 reads CASSLLAGGKNEQFF. In DNA form, the CDR3 reads TGTGCCAGCAGTTTATTAGCAGGGGGCAAAAATGAGCAGTTCTTC.

The V call is TRBV9, the J call TRBJ2-7, with 10 bases that match TRBD2. Germline V gene data show CDR1 as SGDLS and CDR2 as YYNGEE. The CDR3 has 15 amino acids. V was clipped by 5 bases and J by 5 bases; unmatched bases: 10. CDR3 amino acids: CASSFSGRSADEQYF. CDR3 sequence (DNA): TGTGCCAGCAGTTTTAGCGGGAGGAGTGCGGACGAGCAGTACTTC.

J is TRBJ1-1 and V is TRBV11-2; TRBD1 might be the D (6 bases). Trimming shortened V by 1 base and J by 4 bases, and 13 bases separated the two germline ends. The CDR3 is 15 residues long. Germline CDR1 is SGHAT and CDR2 is FQNNGV. The CDR3 sequence: CASSLVGGGATEAFF. The CDR3 DNA reads TGTGCCAGCAGCTTAGTCGGAGGGGGGGCCACTGAAGCTTTCTTT.

V and J are TRBV20-1 and TRBJ1-4, with D possibly being TRBD1 (5 bases). This CDR3 region has 11 residues. Trimming removed 3 bases from V and 14 bases from J, with 13 bases in between. Germline CDR1 reads DFQATT; CDR2 reads SNEGSKA (reference sequence). CDR3 nucleotide sequence: TGCAGTGCTAGCCCAGGGAATCGGCTGTTTTTT. It yields the protein CSASPGNRLFF.

This sequence joins TRBV5-5 and TRBJ1-4; D is uncertain. V gave up 0 bases and J gave up 1 base, with 7 bases separating them. The CDR3 is 15 residues long. Germline CDR1 and CDR2: SGHKS and YYEKEE (reference sequence). CDR3 bases: TGTGCCAGCAGCTTGGGAGGCGGAACTAATGAAAAACTGTTTTTT. Its translation: CASSLGGGTNEKLFF.

This chain joins TRBV4-1 and TRBJ1-2; 7 nucleotides match TRBD1. V lost 2 bases, J lost 8 bases, and 8 bases stayed unmatched. This CDR3 has 14 amino acids. Germline CDR1 reads MGHRA; CDR2 reads YSYEKL. The CDR3 region has the DNA TGCGCCAGCAGCCAACCGACAGGGCGGAGAGGCTACACCTTC. It translates to CASSQPTGRRGYTF.

The rearrangement uses TRBV7-8 and TRBJ2-7, with TRBD2 matching over 14 bases. From germline, CDR1 is SGHVS and CDR2 FQNEAQ. The CDR3 totals 16 residues. The V segment lost 5 bases and the J segment 6 bases; nucleotides outside the gene matches: 9. CDR3 loop: CASSPLTSGGAGEQYF. The CDR3 DNA follows: TGTGCCAGCAGCCCACTGACTAGCGGGGGGGCCGGCGAGCAGTACTTC.

The chain links TRBV7-2 to TRBJ2-1, with 10 bases identical to TRBD1. J was trimmed by 3 bases and V by 5 bases; bases with no gene match: 4. The CDR3 has 15 amino acids. The V gene's germline CDR1 is SGHTA and CDR2 FQGNSA. The CDR3 nucleotides are TGTGCCAGCAGCGACAGGGGGCAAGTCTACAATGAGCAGTTCTTC. Its protein is CASSDRGQVYNEQFF.

DNA for the CDR3: TGTGCCAGCAGCGAGGAACAGGGATGGTATGGCTACACCTTC. It is translated as CASSEEQGWYGYTF. The gene calls are TRBV5-4 and TRBJ1-2; possibly TRBD1 for D (6 bases). The CDR3 has 14 residues. The germline gives CDR1 SGHNT, CDR2 YYREEE (reference sequence). The ends were cut back, 4 bases at V and 5 bases at J, with 15 bases in the middle.

The chain joins TRBV7-2 to TRBJ1-1; D is unclear. V lost 2 bases and J lost 1, with 14 bases in between. Germline CDR1 SGHTA, CDR2 FQGNSA. The CDR3 spans 16 residues. Here the CDR3 reads CASSLRRVEANTEAFF. The DNA for the CDR3 is TGTGCCAGCAGCTTACGAAGGGTTGAGGCGAACACTGAAGCTTTCTTT. Full variable domain (rest looked up from reference TRBV7-2 and TRBJ1-1): GAGVSQSPSNKVTEKGKDVELRCDPISGHTALYWYRQSLGQGLEFLIYFQGNSAPDKSGLPSDRFSAERTGGSVSTLTIQRTQQEDSAVYLCASSLRRVEANTEAFFGQGTRLTVV.

The chain links TRBV19 to TRBJ1-1; 7 nucleotides line up with TRBD1. The CDR3 has 15 residues. Germline lookup yields CDR1 LNHDA and CDR2 SQIVND (reference sequence). Trimming at V came to 3 bases and at J to 4 bases, leaving 8 bases not matched to a gene. The CDR3 DNA sequence: TGTGCCAGTAGTATCCCCGACAGGGTCCTCACTGAAGCTTTCTTT. It specifies CASSIPDRVLTEAFF.

This chain uses TRBV4-1 with TRBJ2-4, with 7 bases fitting TRBD1. The V gene end was trimmed by 4 bases and the J gene end by 8 bases; junction bases not matched to a gene: 11. Germline CDR1 reads MGHRA; CDR2 reads YSYEKL. This CDR3 has 15 residues. CDR3: CASSLKKDRSDIQYF. CDR3 nucleotides: TGCGCCAGCAGCCTCAAGAAGGACAGGTCGGACATTCAGTACTTC.

The rearrangement links TRBV7-2 to TRBJ1-2; D is possibly TRBD1 (6 bases). Per the germline V gene, CDR1 is SGHTA and CDR2 is FQGNSA. The CDR3 covers 12 residues. V shed 2 bases and J shed 8 bases, with 9 bases lying between them. CDR3 coding DNA: TGTGCCAGCAGCTTACGACAGGAAGGCTACACCTTC. Residues: CASSLRQEGYTF.

V is TRBV23-1 and J is TRBJ1-6; TRBD1 aligns across 7 bases. TRBV23-1 is identified as an open reading frame with a role that is uncertain. J lost 5 bases, V lost 0 bases, and 7 bases had no gene match. The CDR3 consists of 17 residues. The CDR3 protein is CASSQSRPGGDNSPLHF. The DNA of the CDR3 is TGCGCCAGCAGTCAATCGAGGCCAGGGGGGGATAATTCACCCCTCCACTTT.

V usage is TRBV25-1 and J usage is TRBJ2-2; 13 bases align to TRBD2. In germline, CDR1 is MGHDK, CDR2 SYGVNS. Trimming removed 0 bases from V and 6 bases from J; junction bases left unmatched: 4. The CDR3 has 17 residues. The CDR3 sequence: CASSEYGGLAGAGELFF. The CDR3 DNA is TGTGCCAGCAGTGAATACGGAGGACTAGCGGGAGCCGGGGAGCTGTTTTTT. The full variable domain, rest sourced from reference TRBV25-1 and TRBJ2-2, is EADIYQTPRYLVIGTGKKITLECSQTMGHDKMYWYQQDPGMELHLIHYSYGVNSTEKGDLSSESTVSRIRTEHFPLTLESARPSHTSQYLCASSEYGGLAGAGELFFGEGSRLTVL.

In its sample, this clone was seen a few times. The chain carries TRBV19 and TRBJ2-2, with D perhaps matching TRBD1 (6 bases). There are 15 residues in the CDR3. V lost 3 bases, J lost 2 bases, and 10 bases lay in between. The V gene's germline CDR1 is LNHDA and CDR2 SQIVND (reference sequence). For the CDR3, the DNA is TGTGCCAGTAGTATCCTACAGGGCAACACCGGGGAGCTGTTTTTT. Amino acid sequence: CASSILQGNTGELFF.

The rearrangement uses TRBV9 and TRBJ2-7; D perhaps matches TRBD1 (6 bases). CDR1 is SGDLS, CDR2 YYNGEE, per germline. This CDR3 has 14 residues. V shed 3 bases and J shed 3 bases, with 13 bases lying between them. The CDR3 DNA reads TGTGCCAGCAGCGGGGGGCCGGACGGCTACGAGCAGTACTTC. Translation gives CASSGGPDGYEQYF.

This chain uses TRBV9 with TRBJ2-1; the match to TRBD2 covers 11 bases. Trimming removed 3 bases from V and 6 bases from J; junction bases left unmatched: 5. The CDR3 spans 15 residues. Germline loops: CDR1 SGDLS, CDR2 YYNGEE. CDR3 amino acids: CASSGSGRAINEQFF. CDR3 coding DNA: TGTGCCAGCAGCGGTAGCGGGAGGGCCATCAATGAGCAGTTCTTC.

This rearrangement joins TRBV7-9 to TRBJ2-2, with a tentative D call TRBD1 (5 bases). Trimming left V 11 bases short and J 4 bases short, with 14 bases between. Germline assignment: CDR1 SEHNR and CDR2 FQNEAQ (reference sequence). There are 13 residues in the CDR3. The CDR3: CAAAGPSTGELFF. In DNA form, the CDR3 reads TGTGCCGCGGCAGGGCCGAGCACCGGGGAGCTGTTTTTT. Supplemented by reference TRBV7-9 and TRBJ2-2, the full variable domain reads DTGVSQNPRHKITKRGQNVTFRCDPISEHNRLYWYRQTLGQGPEFLTYFQNEAQLEKSRLLSDRFSAERPKGSFSTLEIQRTEQGDSAMYLCAAAGPSTGELFFGEGSRLTVL.

This chain joins TRBV11-1 and TRBJ1-1, with D possibly TRBD1 on 6 matching bases. The germline V and J ends were trimmed by 5 bases and 1 base, with 8 bases remaining between them. CDR1 is SGHAT, CDR2 FQDESV, per germline (reference sequence). The CDR3 extends over 13 amino acids. This CDR3 is CASSTQGNTEAFF. The CDR3, as DNA: TGTGCCAGCAGCACACAGGGGAACACTGAAGCTTTCTTT. Full variable domain (rest looked up from reference TRBV11-1 and TRBJ1-1): EAEVAQSPRYKITEKSQAVAFWCDPISGHATLYWYRQILGQGPELLVQFQDESVVDDSQLPKDRFSAERLKGVDSTLKIQPAELGDSAMYLCASSTQGNTEAFFGQGTRLTVV.